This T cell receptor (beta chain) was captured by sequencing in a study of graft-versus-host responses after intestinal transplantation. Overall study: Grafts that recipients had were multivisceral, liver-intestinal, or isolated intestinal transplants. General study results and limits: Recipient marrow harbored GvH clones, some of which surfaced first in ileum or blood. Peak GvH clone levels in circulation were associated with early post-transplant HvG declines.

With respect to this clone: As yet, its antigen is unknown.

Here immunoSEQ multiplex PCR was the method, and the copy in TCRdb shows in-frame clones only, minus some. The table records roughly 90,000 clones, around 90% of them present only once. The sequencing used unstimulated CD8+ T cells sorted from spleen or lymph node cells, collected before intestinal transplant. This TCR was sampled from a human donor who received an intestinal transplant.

The CDR3 loop reads CASSPFDPSGANVLTF. DNA for the CDR3: TGTGCCAGCAGCCCCTTCGACCCCTCTGGGGCCAACGTCCTGACTTTC. The genes are TRBV7-3 and TRBJ2-6, with D hard to call. Germline V CDR1 and CDR2: SGHTA, FQGTGA. Trimming left V 5 bases short and J 0 bases short, with 11 bases between. The CDR3 consists of 16 residues.